This entry lists 28 T cell receptor beta chains sequenced from one sample in a study of blood T cell repertoires in COVID-19. Generated by immunoSEQ multiplex PCR, the TCRdb table keeps only in-frame clones and is missing some. Among about 75,000 clones listed, approximately 85% were seen once. The specimen was peripheral blood. The receptors here all came from a human donor in a cohort sampled during active COVID-19.

This clone was seen just once. This chain uses TRBV19 with TRBJ1-1; D gene unclear. The CDR3 is 10 amino acids. Trimming took 10 bases from V and 7 from J, leaving 10 bases between them. From germline, CDR1 is LNHDA and CDR2 SQIVND (reference sequence). The CDR3 protein is CATTSGEAFF. The CDR3 bases are TGTGCCACCACCTCGGGTGAAGCTTTCTTT.

The rearrangement joins TRBV19 to TRBJ2-1, with 9 bases identical to TRBD2. Germline values: CDR1 LNHDA, CDR2 SQIVND (reference sequence). Trimming cost V 5 bases and J 7 bases; bases outside gene matches: 15. The CDR3 covers 17 residues. The CDR3 reads CASSQRGSGSLWNEQFF. CDR3 coding DNA: TGTGCCAGTAGTCAACGTGGTAGCGGGAGCCTATGGAATGAGCAGTTCTTC.

The chain couples TRBV6-1 to TRBJ2-5; D possibly corresponds to TRBD2 (5 bases). Trimming removed 2 bases at V and 1 base at J, with 8 bases between. The CDR3 runs to 14 residues. Germline V CDR1 and CDR2: MNHNS, SASEGT. As DNA, the CDR3 is TGTGCCAGCAGTGAACCAGGAGGCCAAGAGACCCAGTACTTC. Translated, it gives CASSEPGGQETQYF.

This rearrangement joins TRBV7-2 to TRBJ2-1; TRBD2 matches at 10 bases. With V trimmed by 5 bases and J by 2 bases, 15 bases remained unmatched. CDR3 length equals 19 residues. Germline V CDR1 and CDR2: SGHTA, FQGNSA. The CDR3 nucleotides read TGTGCCAGCAGCACTCTAGCGGGAGCACCCCAGGCTACCTACAATGAGCAGTTCTTC. Translation: CASSTLAGAPQATYNEQFF.

The gene calls are TRBV19 and TRBJ1-3, with no clear D. This CDR3 is 12 amino acids long. V was pared by 3 bases and J by 5 bases, with 5 bases between. Germline CDR1 reads LNHDA; CDR2 reads SQIVND (reference sequence). The CDR3 region has the DNA TGTGCCAGTAGTATTCCAAGAAACACCATATATTTT. It encodes CASSIPRNTIYF.

V gene TRBV18 combines with J gene TRBJ2-1, with TRBD2 matching over 7 bases. Germline loops: CDR1 KGHSH, CDR2 LQKENI. The CDR3 is 16 residues long. V was clipped by 8 bases and J by 3 bases; unmatched bases: 13. The DNA of the CDR3 is TGTGCCAGCCTCAGGGTTTGGCTAGCGGACTACAATGAGCAGTTCTTC. It encodes CASLRVWLADYNEQFF.

This chain links TRBV5-6 with TRBJ2-1, with 12 nucleotides matching TRBD1. CDR1 is SGHDT and CDR2 is YYEEEE in the germline V gene. Unmatched junction bases numbered 5, after V lost 2 bases and J lost 8 bases. The CDR3 runs to 15 residues. The CDR3: CASSLTGTGGDEQFF. Written as DNA, the CDR3 is TGTGCCAGCAGCTTAACCGGGACAGGGGGCGATGAGCAGTTCTTC.

A few counts support this clone. For the CDR3, the DNA is TGTGCCAGCAGCCTTACAGAGCCTATGAACACTGAAGCTTTCTTT. Amino acids: CASSLTEPMNTEAFF. The chain recombines TRBV14 with TRBJ1-1; no reliable D call. V lost 4 bases and J lost 0, with 12 bases in between. Germline CDR1 and CDR2: SGHDN and FVKESK. This CDR3 is 15 amino acids long.

The rearrangement uses TRBV24-1 and TRBJ2-5; 10 bases agree with TRBD1. This CDR3 is built from 16 residues. V dropped 4 bases and J dropped 5; count of bases not matched to a gene: 9. The germline V gene has CDR1 KGHDR and CDR2 SFDVKD. The chain's CDR3 is CATSDARQGARETQYF. In DNA form, the CDR3 reads TGTGCCACCAGTGACGCTAGACAGGGGGCTAGGGAGACCCAGTACTTC.

This clone was detected a few times. The chain uses TRBV4-1 and TRBJ1-6, with D possibly matching TRBD1 (6 bases). The germline V gene encodes CDR1 MGHRA and CDR2 YSYEKL. Trimming took off 0 bases at V and 11 bases at J, with 17 bases between the two ends. This CDR3 is built from 16 residues. The CDR3 is CASSQDPGAKDAPLHF. The CDR3 DNA reads TGCGCCAGCAGCCAAGATCCAGGGGCGAAGGACGCACCCCTCCACTTT.

The chain employs TRBV6-4 and TRBJ2-1; 9 positions match TRBD2. CDR3 length equals 17 residues. Germline CDR1 reads MRHNA; CDR2 reads SNTAGT. V lost 8 bases and J lost 3; bases outside the gene matches: 14. CDR3 coding DNA: TGTGCCAGCTTTTACGGTCTAGCGGGATCGGGCTACAATGAGCAGTTCTTC. Protein: CASFYGLAGSGYNEQFF.

V gene TRBV7-3 combines with J gene TRBJ2-1; D is unclear. CDR1 is SGHTA and CDR2 is FQGTGA in the germline V gene. The CDR3 consists of 13 residues. Trimming cost V 5 bases and J 0 bases, with 5 bases left between them. The CDR3 region is CASSLSSYNEQFF. For the CDR3, the DNA is TGTGCCAGCAGCCTGAGCTCCTACAATGAGCAGTTCTTC.

The gene calls are TRBV10-3 and TRBJ1-5; TRBD1 aligns across 8 bases. The length of the CDR3 is 17 residues. With 0 bases clipped from V and 3 bases from J, the junction kept 7 bases outside the gene matches. Germline lookup yields CDR1 ENHRY and CDR2 SYGVKD. CDR3 residues: CAISESDGQGDNQPQHF. In DNA, the CDR3 is TGTGCCATCAGTGAGTCGGATGGACAGGGCGACAATCAGCCCCAGCATTTT.

V gene TRBV5-8 combines with J gene TRBJ2-2; TRBD1 aligns across 9 bases. Trimming took 2 bases from V and 9 from J; bases not matched to a gene: 2. CDR1 is SGHTS, CDR2 YDEGEE, per germline. CDR3 length equals 13 residues. The CDR3 loop is CASSFTGGRELFF. The CDR3 DNA reads as TGTGCCAGCAGCTTCACAGGGGGCCGGGAGCTGTTTTTT.

The rearrangement joins TRBV28 to TRBJ2-7, with no clear D. Germline CDR1 MDHEN, CDR2 SYDVKM. Between the trimmed V and J ends, which lost 6 bases and 3 bases, there was a span of 9 bases. The CDR3 contains 12 residues. The CDR3 bases are TGTGCCAGCAGGTCGGCGGACTACGAGCAGTACTTC. Its translation is CASRSADYEQYF.

This chain links TRBV7-2 with TRBJ2-3, with 9 positions matching TRBD2. The V segment lost 4 bases and the J segment 2 bases; nucleotides outside the gene matches: 4. The CDR3 spans 15 residues. CDR1 SGHTA and CDR2 FQGNSA come from the germline V gene. CDR3 protein: CASSSSGVNTDTQYF. The CDR3 nucleotides read TGTGCCAGCAGCTCTAGCGGGGTTAACACAGATACGCAGTATTTT.

The CDR3 protein is CASGPPNSYNEQFF. CDR3 coding DNA: TGTGCCAGCGGGCCCCCGAACTCCTACAATGAGCAGTTCTTC. The chain links TRBV7-2 to TRBJ2-1, with D unclear. V lost 8 bases and J lost 0, with 11 bases in between. Germline V CDR1 and CDR2: SGHTA, FQGNSA. This CDR3 contains 14 residues.

The chain links TRBV4-1 to TRBJ2-7; 7 bases are shared with TRBD1. Germline V gives CDR1 MGHRA, CDR2 YSYEKL. CDR3 length: 14 residues. With 3 bases clipped from V and 1 base from J, the junction kept 3 bases outside the gene matches. In DNA, the CDR3 is TGCGCCAGCAGCCACCCGACAGGGTCCTACGAGCAGTACTTC. This translates into CASSHPTGSYEQYF.

The rearrangement links TRBV18 to TRBJ2-2; 8 nucleotides agree with TRBD2. Per germline, CDR1 KGHSH and CDR2 LQKENI. This CDR3 has 14 amino acids. V lost 6 bases and J lost 4; bases outside the gene matches: 4. In nucleotides, the CDR3 is TGTGCCAGCTCCCCAAGCGGGGGCACCGGGGAGCTGTTTTTT. This sequence encodes CASSPSGGTGELFF.

The chain carries TRBV29-1 and TRBJ1-2; D is possibly TRBD1 (5 bases). V lost 1 base and J lost 2, with 14 bases in between. CDR3 length: 15 amino acids. CDR1 and CDR2 (germline): SQVTM, ANQGSEA. The CDR3 protein is CSVEGGAGTNYGYTF. In DNA, the CDR3 is TGCAGCGTTGAAGGCGGGGCGGGGACCAACTATGGCTACACCTTC.

This clone was observed a single time. The chain couples TRBV27 to TRBJ2-5, with 14 bases identical to TRBD2. There are 16 residues in the CDR3. Germline V gene data show CDR1 as MNHEY and CDR2 as SMNVEV (reference sequence). V shed 4 bases, J shed 4 bases, and the junction held 5 bases outside the gene matches. CDR3 nucleotide sequence: TGTGCCAGCAGTTCAGGGACTAGCGGGAGACTAGAGACCCAGTACTTC. Encoded protein: CASSSGTSGRLETQYF.

This clone came up once. This chain joins TRBV24-1 and TRBJ2-5; 10 bases match TRBD1. V lost 3 bases, J lost 7 bases, and 4 bases stayed unmatched. Germline-derived CDR1 and CDR2 are KGHDR and SFDVKD. CDR3 length: 14 amino acids. This chain's CDR3 is CATSDDRGLVTQYF. The CDR3 nucleotides read TGTGCCACCAGTGATGACAGGGGGCTAGTGACCCAGTACTTC.

The chain employs TRBV30 and TRBJ1-1; 9 bases fit TRBD1. V gave up 5 bases and J gave up 1 base; unmatched junction bases: 2. CDR1 GTSNPN and CDR2 SVGIG come from the germline V gene (reference sequence). CDR3 length equals 13 residues. The CDR3 region has the DNA TGTGCCTGGGGACAGGGGAAGAACACTGAAGCTTTCTTT. Its protein is CAWGQGKNTEAFF.

J is TRBJ1-2 and V is TRBV28; 8 nucleotides line up with TRBD1. The CDR3 consists of 16 residues. In germline, CDR1 is MDHEN, CDR2 SYDVKM. Germline trimming cut 5 bases from V and 6 bases from J; bases unmatched to any gene: 14. CDR3 DNA: TGTGCCAGCAGTGGACCGGGACAGGAAATGCCCGATGGCTACACCTTC. Amino acids: CASSGPGQEMPDGYTF.

This clone was recorded only once. The CDR3 loop reads CASSPGRGSTEAFF. Here the CDR3 DNA reads TGTGCCAGCAGCCCCGGACGGGGGAGCACTGAAGCTTTCTTT. The chain uses TRBV7-9 and TRBJ1-1, with D possibly TRBD1 on 5 matching bases. This CDR3 has 14 residues. Germline V gives CDR1 SEHNR, CDR2 FQNEAQ (reference sequence). The germline V and J ends were trimmed by 5 bases and 4 bases, with 14 bases remaining between them.

The V gene is TRBV27, the J gene TRBJ1-5; D unresolved. Germline CDR1 MNHEY, CDR2 SMNVEV (reference sequence). V was cut by 0 bases and J by 0 bases, with 12 bases left in between. The CDR3 has 17 residues. CDR3 in DNA: TGTGCCAGCAGTTTATCAGCGGCCGTATATAGCAATCAGCCCCAGCATTTT. Amino acids: CASSLSAAVYSNQPQHF.

V usage is TRBV28 and J usage is TRBJ2-1; D unclear. Trimming took off 2 bases at V and 6 bases at J, with 8 bases between the two ends. This CDR3 has 13 amino acids. Germline loops: CDR1 MDHEN, CDR2 SYDVKM. The CDR3 DNA reads TGTGCCAGCAGTTTAGGCAGGCGCAATGAGCAGTTCTTC. Translation gives CASSLGRRNEQFF.

V usage is TRBV30 and J usage is TRBJ2-5, with 9 bases fitting TRBD1. The CDR3 runs 15 residues. Germline CDR1 and CDR2: GTSNPN and SVGIG (reference sequence). Losses at the gene ends were 4 bases for V and 2 bases for J; bases not matched to a gene: 8. In nucleotides, the CDR3 is TGTGCCTGGACCTCGACAGGGGGGTTACAAGAGACCCAGTACTTC. Protein: CAWTSTGGLQETQYF.